This T cell receptor (beta chain) originates from a study of immune heterogeneity within non-small cell lung tumors. This CDR3 has 20 amino acids. The junction had 11 bases not matched to a gene; V was cut back by 2 bases and J by 0 bases. Per the germline V gene, CDR1 is SNHLY and CDR2 is FYNNEI. Multiplex PCR amplified the TCR beta CDR3 region. Its first round ran for approximately 10 cycles with 32 V and 13 J primers. TCRdb reanalysed the multiplex PCR reads using MiXCR and keeps one entry per CDR3 protein. The sample includes 20,000 to 25,000 distinct CDR3 sequences, roughly 29% of them seen just once. Bulk tumor genomic DNA (around 600 ng per sample) served as template. Several biopsies per primary tumor, spaced far apart, were taken during surgery. Curative surgical treatment was performed in patients who had newly diagnosed, untreated non-small cell lung cancer. This clonotype has only a few counts.

The chain has TRBV2 and TRBJ2-6; 9 positions agree with TRBD1. This TCR was sampled from a middle-aged man with non-small cell lung cancer. Sequencing input: lung tumor tissue. Here the CDR3 DNA reads TGTGCCAGCAGTGAATTGGGAGGGACAGGGACTCTCTCTGGGGCCAACGTCCTGACTTTC. It codes for CASSELGGTGTLSGANVLTF.